The 22 T cell receptor beta chains in this list originate from one sample, sequenced in a study of shared clonotypes between healthy human individuals. The table came from immunoSEQ multiplex PCR; TCRdb's copy has only in-frame clones and leaves some out. The sample yields 300,000 to 400,000 clones, 74% seen once. The sample consisted of memory CD4+ T cells sorted from blood. Subset here: CD45RA-negative fraction. These receptors were obtained from a man aged 25-40 years in good health.

The V and J genes are TRBV5-6 and TRBJ2-7, with 9 positions matching TRBD2. Germline assignment: CDR1 SGHDT and CDR2 YYEEEE. The CDR3 totals 15 residues. V gave up 2 bases and J gave up 2 bases; unmatched junction bases: 5. The CDR3 here is CASSFVAGGPYEQYF. The CDR3 DNA reads TGTGCCAGCAGCTTCGTTGCGGGAGGGCCCTACGAGCAGTACTTC.

This rearrangement joins TRBV9 to TRBJ2-1, with a tentative D call TRBD2 (6 bases). From germline, CDR1 is SGDLS and CDR2 YYNGEE. Trimming took off 3 bases at V and 6 bases at J, with 16 bases between the two ends. The CDR3 runs 15 residues. CDR3 DNA: TGTGCCAGCAGCGCCGGCGGGATGACGTCCAATGAGCAGTTCTTC. It is translated as CASSAGGMTSNEQFF.

The J gene is TRBJ2-3, the V gene TRBV11-2, with D uncertain. Germline V CDR1 and CDR2: SGHAT, FQNNGV. V was pared by 8 bases and J by 3 bases, with 18 bases between. This CDR3 region has 15 residues. The CDR3 DNA follows: TGTGCCAGCCGAACTGTTAGGGTTGCGACAGATACGCAGTATTTT. It is translated as CASRTVRVATDTQYF.

This sequence joins TRBV14 and TRBJ2-6, with D perhaps TRBD1 or TRBD2 (5 bases each). The CDR3 consists of 16 residues. Trimming cost V 3 bases and J 1 base, with 10 bases left between them. Germline V CDR1 and CDR2: SGHDN, FVKESK. CDR3 loop: CASSHPWGSGANVLTF. CDR3 DNA: TGTGCCAGCAGCCACCCTTGGGGGTCTGGGGCCAACGTCCTGACTTTC.

The chain combines TRBV19 with TRBJ1-1; D gene unclear. Trimming cost V 1 base and J 5 bases, with 5 bases left between them. Germline loops: CDR1 LNHDA, CDR2 SQIVND (reference sequence). The CDR3 runs to 12 residues. The CDR3 nucleotides read TGTGCCAGTAGTATAGCCCGAACTGAAGCTTTCTTT. It translates to CASSIARTEAFF.

The chain combines TRBV6-1 with TRBJ1-2, with unresolved D. The germline V gene has CDR1 MNHNS and CDR2 SASEGT. V lost 10 bases and J 8 bases, leaving 17 bases between the germline ends. This CDR3 comprises 12 residues. The CDR3 reads CAISQTNTGYTF. The DNA of the CDR3 is TGTGCCATCTCCCAAACCAATACCGGCTACACCTTC.

This clone was seen once. The chain employs TRBV10-1 and TRBJ2-2; D might be TRBD1 or TRBD2, each matching 7 bases. V gave up 4 bases and J gave up 6 bases, with 15 bases separating them. In germline, CDR1 is WNHNN, CDR2 SYGVQD (reference sequence). This CDR3 spans 15 amino acids. CDR3 in DNA: TGCGCCAGCAGTGGGGCGACAGGGAGGGCCGGGGAGCTGTTTTTT. It specifies CASSGATGRAGELFF.

This clone was found a few times. J is TRBJ2-3 and V is TRBV7-2; D possibly corresponds to TRBD2 (6 bases). The germline V and J ends were trimmed by 5 bases and 2 bases, with 11 bases remaining between them. CDR3 length: 14 residues. Germline assignment: CDR1 SGHTA and CDR2 FQGNSA. CDR3 in DNA: TGTGCCAGCAGCAGGGGACTGTCCACAGATACGCAGTATTTT. Translated, it gives CASSRGLSTDTQYF.

This clone was observed a single time. This rearrangement joins TRBV5-4 to TRBJ2-7; the D gene is possibly TRBD1 (6 bases). The V and J ends lost 3 bases and 2 bases respectively, with 9 bases between them. Germline V gene sequence: CDR1 SGHNT, CDR2 YYREEE (reference sequence). The CDR3 length is 13 residues. The CDR3 nucleotides are TGTGCCAGCAGCTGGGACACTACCTACGAGCAGTACTTC. It encodes CASSWDTTYEQYF.

The chain links TRBV2 to TRBJ2-6; D uncertain. The germline CDR1 and CDR2 sequences are SNHLY and FYNNEI. The CDR3 contains 15 residues. Deletions cut 4 bases from V and 4 bases from J, with 11 bases between. The CDR3 DNA sequence: TGTGCCAGCAGTGTAGAAACAGCCGGGGCCAACGTCCTGACTTTC. It is translated as CASSVETAGANVLTF.

The CDR3 here is CASRSGVHSYEQYF. The DNA for the CDR3 is TGTGCCAGCAGGTCGGGGGTCCACTCCTACGAGCAGTACTTC. This chain uses TRBV6-1 with TRBJ2-7, with D possibly matching TRBD2 (6 bases). In germline, CDR1 is MNHNS, CDR2 SASEGT. Trimming stripped 6 bases from V and 0 bases from J, with 12 bases between. This CDR3 spans 14 amino acids.

This clone is a singleton in its sample. CDR3 coding DNA: TGTGCCATCAGTGTCATAGCGGGACCCAGCCACAATGAGCAGTTCTTC. Translated, it gives CAISVIAGPSHNEQFF. This chain connects TRBV10-3 to TRBJ2-1; 8 positions match TRBD2. The V and J ends lost 4 bases and 5 bases, in that order; junction bases with no gene match: 10. The CDR3 consists of 16 residues. The germline gives CDR1 ENHRY, CDR2 SYGVKD.

The chain employs TRBV5-3 and TRBJ1-1; D call uncertain. TRBV5-3 is annotated as an ORF whose role is uncertain. Trimming took 4 bases from V and 0 from J, leaving 13 bases between them. The CDR3 spans 15 residues. The CDR3 sequence: CARSPSTHVNTEAFF. As DNA, the CDR3 is TGTGCCAGAAGCCCCTCCACTCATGTGAACACTGAAGCTTTCTTT.

Comment on this clone: Since a much larger clone is just one base distant, this may be a read error. V usage is TRBV11-1 and J usage is TRBJ2-2; D call uncertain. Deletions cut 5 bases from V and 6 bases from J, with 7 bases between. The CDR3 extends over 12 amino acids. CDR1 and CDR2 (germline): SGHAT, FQDESV (reference sequence). The CDR3: CASSPMAGELFF. The CDR3 DNA reads TGTGCCAGCAGCCCAATGGCCGGGGAGCTGTTTTTT. Complete variable domain (other parts from reference TRBV11-1 and TRBJ2-2): EAEVAQSPRYKITEKSQAVAFWCDPISGHATLYWYRQILGQGPELLVQFQDESVVDDSQLPKDRFSAERLKGVDSTLKIQPAELGDSAMYLCASSPMAGELFFGEGSRLTVL.

The V and J genes are TRBV29-1 and TRBJ1-1; TRBD1 is a possible D gene (6 bases). Deletions cut 7 bases from V and 1 base from J, with 16 bases between. The germline gives CDR1 SQVTM, CDR2 ANQGSEA. The CDR3 covers 14 residues. CDR3 loop: CSAWSDSRNTEAFF. The CDR3 bases are TGCAGCGCGTGGTCGGACAGCAGGAACACTGAAGCTTTCTTT.

The chain joins TRBV5-1 to TRBJ1-1; D unclear. V was cut by 0 bases and J by 5 bases, with 8 bases left in between. Germline CDR1 is SGHRS and CDR2 is YFSETQ. The CDR3 is made up of 13 amino acids. The CDR3 sequence is CASSLEGWTEAFF. Written as DNA, the CDR3 is TGCGCCAGCAGCTTGGAAGGGTGGACTGAAGCTTTCTTT.

The chain uses TRBV2 and TRBJ2-3; the match to TRBD1 covers 7 bases. J lost 3 bases, V lost 5 bases, and 8 bases had no gene match. The germline gives CDR1 SNHLY, CDR2 FYNNEI. The CDR3 loop spans 15 amino acids. CDR3 amino acids: CASSQRTGATDTQYF. The CDR3 nucleotides read TGTGCCAGCAGTCAAAGGACAGGAGCAACAGATACGCAGTATTTT.

The J gene is TRBJ2-1, the V gene TRBV28, with D hard to call. The CDR3 spans 11 residues. Trimming pared 3 bases from V and 7 bases from J, leaving 4 bases between. Germline CDR1 MDHEN, CDR2 SYDVKM. The chain's CDR3 is CASSFLNEQFF. The CDR3 DNA is TGTGCCAGCAGTTTTCTGAATGAGCAGTTCTTC.

The J gene is TRBJ1-5, the V gene TRBV4-1, with D possibly matching TRBD1 (5 bases). Between the trimmed V and J ends, which lost 2 bases and 4 bases, there was a span of 9 bases. Germline CDR1 and CDR2: MGHRA and YSYEKL. This CDR3 region has 14 residues. CDR3 in DNA: TGCGCCAGCAGCCAAACACAGGAAAATCAGCCCCAGCATTTT. It is translated as CASSQTQENQPQHF.

This clone was counted only a few times. V is TRBV19 and J is TRBJ2-7; no clear D. The germline gives CDR1 LNHDA, CDR2 SQIVND (reference sequence). The ends were cut back, 5 bases at V and 6 bases at J, with 17 bases in the middle. CDR3 size: 14 residues. For the CDR3, the DNA is TGTGCCAGTAGTCGGCAGACCCTCAGGAGCGAGCAGTACTTC. Amino acid sequence: CASSRQTLRSEQYF.

The chain couples TRBV7-2 to TRBJ2-5; 10 nucleotides match TRBD2. This CDR3 spans 16 amino acids. CDR1 is SGHTA and CDR2 is FQGNSA in the germline V gene. The junction had 3 bases not matched to a gene; V was cut back by 0 bases and J by 2 bases. CDR3 nucleotide sequence: TGTGCCAGCAGCTTAGCGCCTAGCGGGGGACAAGAGACCCAGTACTTC. Its protein is CASSLAPSGGQETQYF.

The chain recombines TRBV11-2 with TRBJ2-5, with 12 nucleotides matching TRBD1. The V segment lost 8 bases and the J segment 5 bases; nucleotides outside the gene matches: 12. CDR1 and CDR2 (germline): SGHAT, FQNNGV. This CDR3 is built from 16 residues. This chain's CDR3 is CASLPGTGGLRETQYF. The CDR3 DNA reads TGTGCCAGCTTACCCGGGACAGGGGGCTTAAGGGAGACCCAGTACTTC.